The present T cell receptor beta chain was sequenced within a study of T cells expressing NK-cell markers. TCRdb reanalyzed the 5' RACE reads and collapses them to one entry per CDR3 protein, without DNA. This sample's clone table lists about 460,000 distinct CDR3 sequences. CDR3 size: 14 residues. The germline V gene encodes CDR1 DFQATT and CDR2 SNEGSKA (reference sequence). The J gene is TRBJ1-5, the V gene TRBV20-1; TCRdb outputs TRBD1, but without DNA this stays unchecked. The source of this sequence is a woman between 45 and 65 years old in good health. The sequenced sample was blood T cells: a sorted CD56 or NKG2C T cell subset, CD4+ or CD8+ T cells, or bulk PBMC T cells (not recorded which). CDR3 sequence: CSAYRGYSNQPQHF.